This TCR beta chain was found in a study of T-cell reconstitution after alpha-beta-depleted transplantation in children. The CDR3 consists of 15 residues. V was cut by 2 bases and J by 4 bases, with 12 bases left in between. CDR1 is SGHRS, CDR2 YFSETQ, per germline. Researchers prepared the TCRbeta library using unique molecular identifiers, the study reports. TCRdb re-called the PCR reads through MiXCR, storing one row per CDR3 protein. The sample consists of hundreds of thousands of distinct CDR3 sequences, less than 35% of them appearing once. Sequencing was performed on PBMCs from the stem cell graft donor, taken from the stem cell graft. This clonotype originated in a human donor who donated a stem cell graft to a child with aplastic anemia. The genes are TRBV5-1 and TRBJ1-4; D ambiguous. CDR3 amino acids: CASSFAAENNEKLFF. CDR3 DNA: TGCGCCAGCAGCTTTGCAGCCGAAAATAATGAAAAACTGTTTTTT. Drawing the rest from reference TRBV5-1 and TRBJ1-4, the complete variable domain is KAGVTQTPRYLIKTRGQQVTLSCSPISGHRSVSWYQQTPGQGLQFLFEYFSETQRNKGNFPGRFSGRQFSNSRSEMNVSTLELGDSALYLCASSFAAENNEKLFFGSGTQLSVL.